Listed below are T cell receptor beta chains from one sample, sequenced in a study of neoadjuvant nivolumab and ipilimumab in lung cancer. Some clones are missing from TCRdb's copy, which holds only in-frame ones; the method was immunoSEQ multiplex PCR. The sample shows fewer than 35,000 clones, under 95% of them seen only once. Material: peripheral blood, obtained after neoadjuvant nivolumab, alone or with ipilimumab, at or shortly before surgery. These receptors came from an adult with non-small cell lung cancer. Each CDR3 is given with its conserved first and last residue. A D gene is named only where the DNA matches it firmly. Not every row has a clone size; where given, it reads once, few, many or a size class.

cdr3_nt	cdr3_aa	j_call	d_call	clone_size	v_call
TGTGCCAGCAGATTAGACTCTGAAGCTTTCTTT	CASRLDSEAFF	TRBJ1-1	NA	NA	TRBV28
TGTGCCAGCAGCCAAGGACGTGCATATGGCTACACCTTC	CASSQGRAYGYTF	TRBJ1-2	NA	NA	TRBV14
TGTGCCAGTACTCCGGACAGGATCTATGGCTACACCTTC	CASTPDRIYGYTF	TRBJ1-2	TRBD1	once	TRBV19
TGCGCCAGCAGTGAAAAGCGGCTTGTGCCAGATACGCAGTATTTT	CASSEKRLVPDTQYF	TRBJ2-3	NA	NA	TRBV10-1
TGTGCCAGCAGTGAAGCGCTTGGGACAGTGAACACTGAAGCTTTCTTT	CASSEALGTVNTEAFF	TRBJ1-1	TRBD1	NA	TRBV2
TGTGCCAGCAGCTTGTCGGGGGGTAGCACAGATACGCAGTATTTT	CASSLSGGSTDTQYF	TRBJ2-3	TRBD2	NA	TRBV5-4
TGTGCCAGCTCGTCCACGGGACCACACACTGAAGCTTTCTTT	CASSSTGPHTEAFF	TRBJ1-1	NA	NA	TRBV18
TGTGCCAGCAGCCGACAGTACACCGGGGAGCTGTTTTTT	CASSRQYTGELFF	TRBJ2-2	NA	few	TRBV11-3
TGCGCCACCGGACAGGGTGGCGGGGAGCTGTTTTTT	CATGQGGGELFF	TRBJ2-2	TRBD1	NA	TRBV5-1
TGTGCCAGCAGTCGATTAAGGAACACCATATATTTT	CASSRLRNTIYF	TRBJ1-3	NA	NA	TRBV7-9
TGTGCCAGCAGCTCCCACCCTACTTACAACACCGGGGAGCTGTTTTTT	CASSSHPTYNTGELFF	TRBJ2-2	NA	once	TRBV5-4
TGTGCCAGTTTCCAGGGTAGATGGAACACTGAAGCTTTCTTT	CASFQGRWNTEAFF	TRBJ1-1	NA	NA	TRBV6-5
TGTGCCAGCTCCCCAACTAGCGGAGGGAGTACCGGGGAGCTGTTTTTT	CASSPTSGGSTGELFF	TRBJ2-2	TRBD2	NA	TRBV18
TGTGCCAGCAGCCCACTAGGATTGGGTGAGCAGTTCTTC	CASSPLGLGEQFF	TRBJ2-1	NA	NA	TRBV7-2
TGTGCCAGCAGATCAGGCCCGGACAGGGGTTCTTGGGGCTACACCTTC	CASRSGPDRGSWGYTF	TRBJ1-2	TRBD1	NA	TRBV28
TGCAGTGCCCTAACTGGAAACACCATATATTTT	CSALTGNTIYF	TRBJ1-3	NA	NA	TRBV20-1
TGCGCCAGCAGCTTGGGCATAGCGGGAGCCCACAATGAGCAGTTCTTC	CASSLGIAGAHNEQFF	TRBJ2-1	TRBD2	NA	TRBV5-1
TGTGCCAGCAGCTTAGAAGTCGGGTTCCCCTCCTACGAGCAGTACTTC	CASSLEVGFPSYEQYF	TRBJ2-7	NA	few	TRBV7-2